Presented here are 29 T cell receptor beta chains from one specimen sequenced in a study of cytomegalovirus exposure and HLA in healthy donors. The PCR contained 60 Vbeta and 13 Jbeta primers. Repertoires were generated with immunoSEQ multiplex PCR, while TCRdb's copy carries only in-frame clones and drops some. This sample carries tens of thousands of clones, about 68% of them seen once, and the ten largest clones take 6.9%. Sequencing was carried out using PBMCs. The receptors were sampled from a woman aged 50 to 65 in good health and CMV-seropositive.

V and J are TRBV6-5 and TRBJ2-5; 9 bases line up with TRBD2. CDR1 is MNHEY, CDR2 SVGAGI, per germline. The CDR3 runs to 15 residues. V gave up 6 bases and J gave up 5 bases; unmatched junction bases: 10. DNA of the CDR3: TGTGCCAGCAGCCTCCGCGGGGGGGCGGATGAGACCCAGTACTTC. It specifies CASSLRGGADETQYF.

The chain is built from TRBV29-1 and TRBJ2-3; D call uncertain. The length of the CDR3 is 12 residues. Looked up from germline, CDR1 is SQVTM and CDR2 is ANQGSEA. The V gene lost 0 bases and the J gene lost 3 bases, with 4 bases spanning the gap. The CDR3 DNA reads TGCAGCGTTGAAGATCTTACAGATACGCAGTATTTT. This codes for CSVEDLTDTQYF.

This chain connects TRBV21-1 to TRBJ2-3; the table's D call TRBD1 went unverified against the DNA. TRBV21-1 is given as a pseudogene. The CDR3 spans 15 residues. CDR3 sequence: CASSKEGAGTDTQYF. The DNA of the CDR3 is TGTGCCAGCAGCAAAGAGGGGGCCGGCACAGATACGCAGTATTTT.

This chain connects TRBV18 to TRBJ1-3; 7 nucleotides align to TRBD1. The ends lost 5 bases at V and 0 bases at J; junction bases unmatched: 10. Germline loops: CDR1 KGHSH, CDR2 LQKENI. The CDR3 runs to 17 residues. In nucleotides, the CDR3 is TGTGCCAGCTCATCCCGGACAGGCTATAGCTCTGGAAACACCATATATTTT. Amino acid sequence: CASSSRTGYSSGNTIYF.

This clone was observed a single time. The rearrangement joins TRBV9 to TRBJ2-5; 7 bases are shared with TRBD1. The germline V gene has CDR1 SGDLS and CDR2 YYNGEE. Germline trimming cut 1 base from V and 0 bases from J; bases unmatched to any gene: 3. This CDR3 has 15 amino acids. The CDR3 DNA sequence: TGTGCCAGCAGCGTACAGGGGGATAACCAAGAGACCCAGTACTTC. It translates to CASSVQGDNQETQYF.

This clone has more than one count but fewer than ten. The chain carries TRBV27 and TRBJ1-1; D gene unclear. V gave up 6 bases and J gave up 0 bases, with 11 bases separating them. Looked up from germline, CDR1 is MNHEY and CDR2 is SMNVEV (reference sequence). This CDR3 has 14 residues. CDR3 DNA: TGTGCCAGCAGCCGAATACACGTGAACACTGAAGCTTTCTTT. Amino acids: CASSRIHVNTEAFF.

The chain recombines TRBV5-1 with TRBJ2-7; TRBD1 agrees at 8 bases. CDR1 is SGHRS and CDR2 is YFSETQ in the germline V gene. J was trimmed by 4 bases and V by 4 bases; bases with no gene match: 4. The CDR3 totals 13 residues. The DNA for the CDR3 is TGCGCCAGCAGCGAGGACAGGGAGTACGAGCAGTACTTC. The encoded protein is CASSEDREYEQYF.

This clone was seen a few times. One junction end does not reproduce the germline sequence, and a read error may be involved. The J gene is TRBJ1-3, the V gene TRBV7-9; 11 nucleotides agree with TRBD1. CDR3 size: 19 residues. The germline V gene encodes CDR1 SEHNR and CDR2 FQNEAQ (reference sequence). In nucleotides, the CDR3 is TGTGCCAGCAGCGTAGCCGGGACAGGGGGACCAATTCCTGGAAACACCATATATTTT. Its protein is CASSVAGTGGPIPGNTIYF.

This clone was found a few times. The chain combines TRBV7-2 with TRBJ2-5; 8 positions agree with TRBD2. CDR1 SGHTA and CDR2 FQGNSA come from the germline V gene. CDR3 length: 14 amino acids. After removal of 4 bases from V and 3 bases from J, the junction contained 4 bases not matched to a gene. This chain's CDR3 is CASSSTSGEETQYF. Written as DNA, the CDR3 is TGTGCCAGCAGCTCCACTAGCGGCGAAGAGACCCAGTACTTC.

This chain connects TRBV7-2 to TRBJ1-4; 9 positions agree with TRBD1. J was trimmed by 10 bases and V by 4 bases; bases with no gene match: 10. CDR1 and CDR2 (germline): SGHTA, FQGNSA. The CDR3 runs to 15 residues. As DNA, the CDR3 is TGTGCCAGCAGCTCTGTACAGGGGGCGCTGGGAAAACTGTTTTTT. Amino acids: CASSSVQGALGKLFF.

Here the CDR3 reads CASSYRRTGSYEQYF. For the CDR3, the DNA is TGTGCCAGCAGTTACCGGCGGACAGGGTCCTACGAGCAGTACTTC. The V and J genes are TRBV6-5 and TRBJ2-7, with 8 bases identical to TRBD1. Germline assignment: CDR1 MNHEY and CDR2 SVGAGI. Trimming took 2 bases from V and 1 from J; bases not matched to a gene: 4. The CDR3 length is 15 residues.

CDR3 nucleotide sequence: TGTGCCAGCAGCTTGGTGTCCGACTCTAACTATGGCTACACCTTC. This codes for CASSLVSDSNYGYTF. The chain links TRBV5-4 to TRBJ1-2; D is undetermined. Germline V gives CDR1 SGHNT, CDR2 YYREEE (reference sequence). The CDR3 consists of 15 residues. Trimming pared 0 bases from V and 0 bases from J, leaving 9 bases between. Full variable domain (rest looked up from reference TRBV5-4 and TRBJ1-2): ETGVTQSPTHLIKTRGQQVTLRCSSQSGHNTVSWYQQALGQGPQFIFQYYREEENGRGNFPPRFSGLQFPNYSSELNVNALELDDSALYLCASSLVSDSNYGYTFGSGTRLTVV.

The rearrangement joins TRBV13 to TRBJ2-3; D perhaps matches TRBD1 (5 bases). The CDR3 consists of 14 residues. Germline loops: CDR1 PRHDT, CDR2 FYEKMQ (reference sequence). The V end lost 5 bases, the J end lost 2 bases, and 11 bases lay between the germline ends. Here the CDR3 DNA reads TGTGCCAGCAGCCACAGGCGGCCCACAGATACGCAGTATTTT. Protein: CASSHRRPTDTQYF.

This rearrangement joins TRBV19 to TRBJ1-3, with D hard to call. The CDR3 consists of 15 residues. The germline V gene encodes CDR1 LNHDA and CDR2 SQIVND (reference sequence). The V gene lost 1 base and the J gene lost 3 bases, with 10 bases spanning the gap. CDR3 residues: CASSIAGLSGNTIYF. The CDR3 DNA reads TGTGCCAGTAGTATAGCGGGGTTAAGTGGAAACACCATATATTTT.

This clone was recorded a few times. The chain is built from TRBV5-1 and TRBJ1-6, with a weak D call TRBD1 (5 bases). The V gene lost 4 bases and the J gene lost 8 bases, with 16 bases spanning the gap. CDR1 is SGHRS, CDR2 YFSETQ, per germline. The CDR3 consists of 15 residues. CDR3 loop: CASSREGAPDSPLHF. In DNA, the CDR3 is TGCGCCAGCAGCCGAGAAGGGGCCCCTGATTCACCCCTCCACTTT.

This clone was detected only a few times. The genes are TRBV18 and TRBJ1-1; D is perhaps TRBD1 (5 bases). Germline-derived CDR1 and CDR2 are KGHSH and LQKENI. CDR3 length equals 15 residues. V lost 2 bases and J 0 bases, leaving 10 bases between the germline ends. The CDR3 protein is CASSPSEDMNTEAFF. The DNA of the CDR3 is TGTGCCAGCTCACCAAGCGAGGACATGAACACTGAAGCTTTCTTT.

The chain couples TRBV2 to TRBJ2-3; 8 bases are a match to TRBD2. Germline V gives CDR1 SNHLY, CDR2 FYNNEI. There are 16 residues in the CDR3. Losses at the gene ends were 4 bases for V and 5 bases for J; bases not matched to a gene: 11. The CDR3 loop reads CASSVRWAAGGDTQYF. The CDR3 bases are TGTGCCAGCAGTGTTAGATGGGCGGCGGGGGGAGATACGCAGTATTTT.

This clone came up a few times. The chain carries TRBV5-1 and TRBJ1-2; D remains ambiguous. Trimming left V 4 bases short and J 9 bases short, with 16 bases between. This CDR3 comprises 13 residues. CDR1 SGHRS and CDR2 YFSETQ come from the germline V gene. The CDR3 DNA follows: TGCGCCAGCAGCCCACCCCCGGGTGATCGCTACACCTTC. Amino acids: CASSPPPGDRYTF. Full variable domain (missing parts from reference TRBV5-1 and TRBJ1-2): KAGVTQTPRYLIKTRGQQVTLSCSPISGHRSVSWYQQTPGQGLQFLFEYFSETQRNKGNFPGRFSGRQFSNSRSEMNVSTLELGDSALYLCASSPPPGDRYTFGSGTRLTVV.

This chain uses TRBV7-6 with TRBJ1-2; TRBD1 is a possible D gene (5 bases). The germline CDR1 and CDR2 sequences are SGHVS and FNYEAQ. The CDR3 is made up of 19 amino acids. Trimming removed 5 bases from V and 2 bases from J, with 27 bases in between. CDR3 nucleotides: TGTGCCAGCAGCATCCGCCCCTCTGACAGTAAGACCAAGAACTATGGCTACACCTTC. It translates to CASSIRPSDSKTKNYGYTF.

V usage is TRBV6-1 and J usage is TRBJ1-4, with 11 bases aligning to TRBD1. Losses at the gene ends were 7 bases for V and 7 bases for J; bases not matched to a gene: 8. The CDR3 is 15 amino acids. Germline CDR1 MNHNS, CDR2 SASEGT. DNA for the CDR3: TGTGCCAGCAAGGGCGGGGACAGGGGGGGTGAAAAACTGTTTTTT. This gives the protein CASKGGDRGGEKLFF.

The J gene is TRBJ2-3, the V gene TRBV5-1, with D possibly matching TRBD1 (6 bases). CDR3 length equals 14 residues. V lost 3 bases, J lost 6 bases, and 14 bases lay in between. Germline lookup yields CDR1 SGHRS and CDR2 YFSETQ. The CDR3 nucleotides are TGCGCCAGCAGCTCGTACAGGGCTAGGGATACGCAGTATTTT. It specifies CASSSYRARDTQYF.

V usage is TRBV12-5 and J usage is TRBJ1-2, with 7 positions matching TRBD1. V dropped 6 bases and J dropped 4; count of bases not matched to a gene: 8. The CDR3 runs to 14 residues. The germline gives CDR1 LGHNT, CDR2 FRNRAP. The CDR3 sequence is CASGIPGQRYGYTF. The CDR3 nucleotides are TGTGCTAGTGGGATACCGGGACAGCGCTATGGCTACACCTTC. The full variable domain, with the rest looked up from reference TRBV12-5 and TRBJ1-2, is DARVTQTPRHKVTEMGQEVTMRCQPILGHNTVFWYRQTMMQGLELLAYFRNRAPLDDSGMPKDRFSAEMPDATLATLKIQPSEPRDSAVYFCASGIPGQRYGYTFGSGTRLTVV.

This clone was counted between two and nine times. This chain connects TRBV28 to TRBJ2-1, with TRBD1 as a possible D gene (6 bases). Per germline, CDR1 MDHEN and CDR2 SYDVKM. Deletions cut 2 bases from V and 4 bases from J, with 15 bases between. The CDR3 has 16 residues. CDR3 region: CASSLPTGNRYNEQFF. The CDR3 coding sequence is TGTGCCAGCAGTTTACCAACAGGGAACAGGTACAATGAGCAGTTCTTC.

CDR3 loop: CATGGVGTQYF. Here the CDR3 DNA reads TGTGCCACGGGGGGGGTAGGGACCCAGTACTTC. The V and J genes are TRBV6-5 and TRBJ2-5; 8 bases are a match to TRBD2. Germline V lookup: CDR1 MNHEY, CDR2 SVGAGI. Trimming cost V 10 bases and J 7 bases; bases outside gene matches: 5. The CDR3 totals 11 residues.

V is TRBV6-4 and J is TRBJ1-5; D gene uncertain. The CDR3 contains 13 residues. Germline V gives CDR1 MRHNA, CDR2 SNTAGT. V gave up 6 bases and J gave up 3 bases, with 9 bases separating them. The DNA of the CDR3 is TGTGCCAGCAGCCGGGAGGCCAATCAGCCCCAGCATTTT. Translated: CASSREANQPQHF.

The genes are TRBV5-4 and TRBJ2-1; TRBD2 matches at 8 bases. In germline, CDR1 is SGHNT, CDR2 YYREEE (reference sequence). This CDR3 has 14 residues. Trimming at V came to 2 bases and at J to 6 bases, leaving 4 bases not matched to a gene. CDR3 coding DNA: TGTGCCAGCAGCTTACGGGGGGGGCGCAATGAGCAGTTCTTC. Its protein product is CASSLRGGRNEQFF.

The chain joins TRBV5-5 to TRBJ2-1; 9 nucleotides match TRBD2. CDR3 length: 16 amino acids. V gave up 2 bases and J gave up 5 bases; unmatched junction bases: 8. Germline V gene sequence: CDR1 SGHKS, CDR2 YYEKEE (reference sequence). The CDR3 loop reads CASSFARGGAHNEQFF. The CDR3 DNA is TGTGCCAGCAGCTTTGCCCGCGGGGGGGCACACAATGAGCAGTTCTTC.

V gene TRBV11-2 combines with J gene TRBJ1-5, with TRBD1 as a possible D gene (6 bases). Germline CDR1 is SGHAT and CDR2 is FQNNGV. The CDR3 loop spans 18 amino acids. V was trimmed by 4 bases and J by 0 bases, leaving 19 bases between them. CDR3 protein: CASSSHPLGARSNQPQHF. The CDR3 bases are TGTGCCAGCAGCTCCCATCCTTTGGGGGCACGTAGCAATCAGCCCCAGCATTTT.

This chain links TRBV10-3 with TRBJ2-1; D perhaps matches TRBD2 (5 bases). Per germline, CDR1 ENHRY and CDR2 SYGVKD. CDR3 size: 16 residues. With 0 bases removed from V and 9 bases from J, the gap between germline ends came to 18 bases. CDR3 bases: TGTGCCATCAGTGAGTCGACTGGACGGGGTGTCGGTGAGCAGTTCTTC. Translation gives CAISESTGRGVGEQFF.